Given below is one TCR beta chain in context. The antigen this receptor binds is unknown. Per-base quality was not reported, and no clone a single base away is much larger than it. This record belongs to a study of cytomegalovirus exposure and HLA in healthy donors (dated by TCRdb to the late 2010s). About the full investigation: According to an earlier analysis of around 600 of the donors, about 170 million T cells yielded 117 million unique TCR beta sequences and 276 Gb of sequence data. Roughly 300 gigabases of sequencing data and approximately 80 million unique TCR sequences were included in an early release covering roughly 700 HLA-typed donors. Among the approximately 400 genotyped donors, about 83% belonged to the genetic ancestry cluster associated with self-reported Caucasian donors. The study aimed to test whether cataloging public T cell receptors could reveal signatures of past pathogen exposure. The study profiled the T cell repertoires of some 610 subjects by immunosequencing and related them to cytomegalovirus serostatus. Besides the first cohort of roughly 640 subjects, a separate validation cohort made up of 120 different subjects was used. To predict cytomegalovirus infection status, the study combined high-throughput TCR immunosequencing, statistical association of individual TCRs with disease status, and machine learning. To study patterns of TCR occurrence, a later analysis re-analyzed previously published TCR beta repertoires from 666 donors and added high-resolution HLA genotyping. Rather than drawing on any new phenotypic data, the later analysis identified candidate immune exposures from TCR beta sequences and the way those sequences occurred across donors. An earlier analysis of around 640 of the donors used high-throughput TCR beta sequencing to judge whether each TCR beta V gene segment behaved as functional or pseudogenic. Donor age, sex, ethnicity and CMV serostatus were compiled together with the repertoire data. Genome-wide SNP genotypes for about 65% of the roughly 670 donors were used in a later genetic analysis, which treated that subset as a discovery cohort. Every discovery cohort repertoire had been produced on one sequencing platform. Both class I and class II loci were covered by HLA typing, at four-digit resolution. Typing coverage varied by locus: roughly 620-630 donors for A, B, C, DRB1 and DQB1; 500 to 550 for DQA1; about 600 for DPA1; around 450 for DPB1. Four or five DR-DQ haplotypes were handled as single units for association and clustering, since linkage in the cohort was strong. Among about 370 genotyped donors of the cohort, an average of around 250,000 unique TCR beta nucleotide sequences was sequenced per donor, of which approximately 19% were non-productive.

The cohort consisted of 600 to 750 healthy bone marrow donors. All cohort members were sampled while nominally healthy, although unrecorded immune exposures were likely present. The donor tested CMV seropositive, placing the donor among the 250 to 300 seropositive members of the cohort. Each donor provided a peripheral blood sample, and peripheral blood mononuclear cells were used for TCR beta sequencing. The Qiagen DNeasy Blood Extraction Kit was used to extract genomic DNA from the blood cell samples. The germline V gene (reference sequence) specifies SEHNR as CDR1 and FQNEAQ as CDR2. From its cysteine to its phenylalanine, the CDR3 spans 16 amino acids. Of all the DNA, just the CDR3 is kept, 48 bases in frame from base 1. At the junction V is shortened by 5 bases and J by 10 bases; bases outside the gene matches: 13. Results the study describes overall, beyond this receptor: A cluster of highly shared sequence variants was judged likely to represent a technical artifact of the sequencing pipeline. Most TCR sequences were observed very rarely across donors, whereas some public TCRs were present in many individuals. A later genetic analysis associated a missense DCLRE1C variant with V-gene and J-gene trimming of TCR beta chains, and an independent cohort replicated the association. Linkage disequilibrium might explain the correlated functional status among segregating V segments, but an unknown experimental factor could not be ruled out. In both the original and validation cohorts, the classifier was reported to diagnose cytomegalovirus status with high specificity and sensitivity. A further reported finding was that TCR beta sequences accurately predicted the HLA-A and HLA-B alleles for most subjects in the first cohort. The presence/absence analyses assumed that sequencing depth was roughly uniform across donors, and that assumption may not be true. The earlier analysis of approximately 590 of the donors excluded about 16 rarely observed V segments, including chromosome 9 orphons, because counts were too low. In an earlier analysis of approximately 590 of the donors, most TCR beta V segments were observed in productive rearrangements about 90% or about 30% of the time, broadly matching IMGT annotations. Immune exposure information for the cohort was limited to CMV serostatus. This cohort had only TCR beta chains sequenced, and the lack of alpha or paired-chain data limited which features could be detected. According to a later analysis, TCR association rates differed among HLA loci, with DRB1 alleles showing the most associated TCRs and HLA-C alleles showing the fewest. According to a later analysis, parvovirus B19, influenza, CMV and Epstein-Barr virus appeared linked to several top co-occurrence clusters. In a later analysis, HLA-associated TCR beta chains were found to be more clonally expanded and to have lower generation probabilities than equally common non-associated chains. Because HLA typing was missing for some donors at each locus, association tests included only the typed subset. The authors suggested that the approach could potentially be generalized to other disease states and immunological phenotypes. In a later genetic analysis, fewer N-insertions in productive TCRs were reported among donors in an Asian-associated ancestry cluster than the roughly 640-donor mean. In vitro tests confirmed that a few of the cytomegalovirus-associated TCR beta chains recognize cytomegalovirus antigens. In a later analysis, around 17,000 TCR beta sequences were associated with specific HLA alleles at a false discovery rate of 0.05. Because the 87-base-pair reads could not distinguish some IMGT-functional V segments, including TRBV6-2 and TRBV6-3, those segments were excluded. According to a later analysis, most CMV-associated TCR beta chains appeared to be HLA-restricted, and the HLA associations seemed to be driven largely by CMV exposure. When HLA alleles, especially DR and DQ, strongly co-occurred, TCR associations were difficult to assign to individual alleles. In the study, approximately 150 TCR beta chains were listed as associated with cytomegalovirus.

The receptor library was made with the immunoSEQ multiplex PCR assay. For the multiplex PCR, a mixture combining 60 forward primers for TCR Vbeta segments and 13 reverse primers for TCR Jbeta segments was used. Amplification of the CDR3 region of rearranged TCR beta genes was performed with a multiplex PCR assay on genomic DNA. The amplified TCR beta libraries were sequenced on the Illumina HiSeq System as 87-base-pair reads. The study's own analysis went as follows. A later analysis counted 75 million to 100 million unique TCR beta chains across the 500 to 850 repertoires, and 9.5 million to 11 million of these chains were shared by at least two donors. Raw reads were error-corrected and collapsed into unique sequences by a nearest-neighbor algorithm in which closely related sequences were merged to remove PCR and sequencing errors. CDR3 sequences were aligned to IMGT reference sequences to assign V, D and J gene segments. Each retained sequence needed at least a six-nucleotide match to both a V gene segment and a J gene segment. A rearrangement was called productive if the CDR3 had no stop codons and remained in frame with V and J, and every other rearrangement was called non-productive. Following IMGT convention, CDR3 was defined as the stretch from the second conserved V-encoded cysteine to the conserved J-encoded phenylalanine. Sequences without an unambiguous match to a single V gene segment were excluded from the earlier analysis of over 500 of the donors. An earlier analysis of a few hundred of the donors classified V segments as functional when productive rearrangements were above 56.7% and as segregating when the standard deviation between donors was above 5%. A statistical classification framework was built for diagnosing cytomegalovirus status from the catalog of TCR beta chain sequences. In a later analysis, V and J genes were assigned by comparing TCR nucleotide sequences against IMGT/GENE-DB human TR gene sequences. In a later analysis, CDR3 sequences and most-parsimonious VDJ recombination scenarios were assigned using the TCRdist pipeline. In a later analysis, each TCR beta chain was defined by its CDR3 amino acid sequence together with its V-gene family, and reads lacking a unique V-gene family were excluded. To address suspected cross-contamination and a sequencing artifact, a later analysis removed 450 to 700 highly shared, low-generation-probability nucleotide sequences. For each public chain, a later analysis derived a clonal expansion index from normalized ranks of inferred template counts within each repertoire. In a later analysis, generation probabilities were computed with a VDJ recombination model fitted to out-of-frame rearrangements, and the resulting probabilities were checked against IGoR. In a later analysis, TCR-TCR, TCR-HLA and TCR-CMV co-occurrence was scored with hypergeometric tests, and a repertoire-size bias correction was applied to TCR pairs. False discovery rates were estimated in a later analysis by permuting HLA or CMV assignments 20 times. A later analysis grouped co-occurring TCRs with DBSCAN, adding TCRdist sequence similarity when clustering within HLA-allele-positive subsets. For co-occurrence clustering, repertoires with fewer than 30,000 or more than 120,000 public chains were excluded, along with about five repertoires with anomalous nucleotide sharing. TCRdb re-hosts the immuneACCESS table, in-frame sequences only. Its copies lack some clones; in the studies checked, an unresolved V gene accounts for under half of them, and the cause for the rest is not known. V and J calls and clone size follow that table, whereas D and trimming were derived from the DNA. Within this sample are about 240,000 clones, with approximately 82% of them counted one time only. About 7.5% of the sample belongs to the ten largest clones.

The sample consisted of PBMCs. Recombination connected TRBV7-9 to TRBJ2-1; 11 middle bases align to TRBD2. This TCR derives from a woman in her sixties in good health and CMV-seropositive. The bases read TGTGCCAGCAGCCATTCGTCCGGGACTAGCGGCGGGGAGCAGTTCTTC. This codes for CASSHSSGTSGGEQFF.